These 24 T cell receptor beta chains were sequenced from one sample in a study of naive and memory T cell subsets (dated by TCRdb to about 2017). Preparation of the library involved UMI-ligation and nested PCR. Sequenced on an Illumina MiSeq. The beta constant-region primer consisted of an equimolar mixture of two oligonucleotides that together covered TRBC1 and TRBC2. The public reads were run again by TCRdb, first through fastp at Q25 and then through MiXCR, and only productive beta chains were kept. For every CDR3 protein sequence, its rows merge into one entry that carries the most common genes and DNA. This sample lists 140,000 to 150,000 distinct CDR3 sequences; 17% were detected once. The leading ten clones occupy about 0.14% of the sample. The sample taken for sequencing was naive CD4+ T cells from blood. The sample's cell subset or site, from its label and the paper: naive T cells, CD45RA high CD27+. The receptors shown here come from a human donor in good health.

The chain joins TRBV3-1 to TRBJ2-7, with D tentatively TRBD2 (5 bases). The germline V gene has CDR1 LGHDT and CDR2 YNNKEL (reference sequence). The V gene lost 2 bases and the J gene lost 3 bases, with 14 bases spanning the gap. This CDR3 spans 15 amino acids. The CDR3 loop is CASSQTRLASYEQYF. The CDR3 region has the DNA TGTGCCAGCAGCCAAACGCGGCTAGCTAGCTACGAGCAGTACTTC.

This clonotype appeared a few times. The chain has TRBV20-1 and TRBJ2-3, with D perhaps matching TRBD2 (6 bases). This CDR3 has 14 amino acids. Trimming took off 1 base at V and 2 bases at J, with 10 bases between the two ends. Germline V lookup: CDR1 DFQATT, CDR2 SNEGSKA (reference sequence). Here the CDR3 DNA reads TGCAGTGCTAGAGCTGGGGGGACCACAGATACGCAGTATTTT. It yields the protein CSARAGGTTDTQYF.

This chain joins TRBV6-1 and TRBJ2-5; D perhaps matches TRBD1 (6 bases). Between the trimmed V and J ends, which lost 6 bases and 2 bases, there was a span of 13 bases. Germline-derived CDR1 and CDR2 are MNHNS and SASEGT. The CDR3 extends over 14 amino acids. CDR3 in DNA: TGTGCCAGCAGGAGAGGTACAGGGCAAGAGACCCAGTACTTC. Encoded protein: CASRRGTGQETQYF.

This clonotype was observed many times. CDR3 nucleotide sequence: TGTGCCAGCAGCTTAAAATGGACAGCCCATGGCGGGGAGCTGTTTTTT. Its translation: CASSLKWTAHGGELFF. V is TRBV11-3 and J is TRBJ2-2, with D perhaps TRBD1 (6 bases). The V end lost 2 bases, the J end lost 7 bases, and 17 bases lay between the germline ends. This CDR3 contains 16 residues. Germline V gives CDR1 SGHNT, CDR2 YENEEA. Complete variable domain (other parts from reference TRBV11-3 and TRBJ2-2): EAGVVQSPRYKIIEKKQPVAFWCNPISGHNTLYWYLQNLGQGPELLIRYENEEAVDDSQLPKDRFSAERLKGVDSTLKIQPAELGDSAVYLCASSLKWTAHGGELFFGEGSRLTVL.

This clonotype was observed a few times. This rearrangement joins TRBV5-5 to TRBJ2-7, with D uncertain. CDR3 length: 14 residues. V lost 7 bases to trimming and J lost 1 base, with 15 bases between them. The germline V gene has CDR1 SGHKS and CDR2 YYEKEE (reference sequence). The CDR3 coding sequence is TGTGCCAGCCTTATAGACCCCGGTTCCTACGAGCAGTACTTC. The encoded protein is CASLIDPGSYEQYF.

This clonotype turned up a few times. DNA for the CDR3: TGTGCCACCAGTGATTCGACAGGGGGCCTAGAGACCCAGTACTTC. It codes for CATSDSTGGLETQYF. V usage is TRBV24-1 and J usage is TRBJ2-5, with 10 positions matching TRBD1. Germline trimming cut 2 bases from V and 4 bases from J; bases unmatched to any gene: 3. Germline V CDR1 and CDR2: KGHDR, SFDVKD. There are 15 residues in the CDR3.

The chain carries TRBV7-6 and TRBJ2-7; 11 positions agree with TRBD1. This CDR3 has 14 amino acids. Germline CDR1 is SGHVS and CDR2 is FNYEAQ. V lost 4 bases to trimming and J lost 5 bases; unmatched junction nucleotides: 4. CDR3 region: CASSSRDRGNEQYF. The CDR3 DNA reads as TGTGCCAGCAGCTCCCGGGACAGGGGGAACGAGCAGTACTTC.

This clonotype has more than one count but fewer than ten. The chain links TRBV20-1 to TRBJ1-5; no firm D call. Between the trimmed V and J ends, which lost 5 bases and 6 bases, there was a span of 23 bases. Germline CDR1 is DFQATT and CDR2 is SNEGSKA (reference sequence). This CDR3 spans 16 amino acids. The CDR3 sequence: CSAPLPGHNSGQPQHF. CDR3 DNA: TGCAGTGCTCCTCTCCCGGGCCATAACTCGGGTCAGCCCCAGCATTTT.

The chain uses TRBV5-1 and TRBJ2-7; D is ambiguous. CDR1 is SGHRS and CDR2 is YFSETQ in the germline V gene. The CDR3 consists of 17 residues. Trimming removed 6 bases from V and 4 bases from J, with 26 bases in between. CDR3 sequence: CASTPGPVELQPYEQYF. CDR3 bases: TGCGCCAGCACCCCCGGACCCGTTGAATTGCAACCGTACGAGCAGTACTTC.

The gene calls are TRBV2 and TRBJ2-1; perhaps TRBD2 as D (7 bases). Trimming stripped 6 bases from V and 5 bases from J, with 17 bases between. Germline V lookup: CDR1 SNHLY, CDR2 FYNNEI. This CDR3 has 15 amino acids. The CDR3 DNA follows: TGTGCCAGCAGAGCCGACTTGGGGGGGCACAATGAGCAGTTCTTC. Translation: CASRADLGGHNEQFF. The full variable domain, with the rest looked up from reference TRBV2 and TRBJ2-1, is EPEVTQTPSHQVTQMGQEVILRCVPISNHLYFYWYRQILGQKVEFLVSFYNNEISEKSEIFDDQFSVERPDGSNFTLKIRSTKLEDSAMYFCASRADLGGHNEQFFGPGTRLTVL.

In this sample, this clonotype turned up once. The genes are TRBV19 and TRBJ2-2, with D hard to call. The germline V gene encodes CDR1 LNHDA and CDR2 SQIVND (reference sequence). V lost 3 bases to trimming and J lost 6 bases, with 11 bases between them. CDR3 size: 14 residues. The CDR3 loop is CASSIGLESGELFF. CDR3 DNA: TGTGCCAGTAGTATCGGATTAGAATCCGGGGAGCTGTTTTTT.

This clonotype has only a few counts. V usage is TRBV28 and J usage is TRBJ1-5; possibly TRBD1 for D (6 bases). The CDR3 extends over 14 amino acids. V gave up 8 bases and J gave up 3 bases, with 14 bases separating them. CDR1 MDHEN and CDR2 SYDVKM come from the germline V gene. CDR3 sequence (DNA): TGTGCCAGCGCAGCCCAGGGGTACAATCAGCCCCAGCATTTT. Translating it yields CASAAQGYNQPQHF.

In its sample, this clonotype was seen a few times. The CDR3 DNA reads TGTGCCAGCAGCTTACAGGGGAGTTCATACACTGAAGCTTTCTTT. It codes for CASSLQGSSYTEAFF. The chain uses TRBV11-2 and TRBJ1-1; D is perhaps TRBD1 (6 bases). There are 15 residues in the CDR3. V was pared by 2 bases and J by 3 bases, with 13 bases between. The germline V gene encodes CDR1 SGHAT and CDR2 FQNNGV.

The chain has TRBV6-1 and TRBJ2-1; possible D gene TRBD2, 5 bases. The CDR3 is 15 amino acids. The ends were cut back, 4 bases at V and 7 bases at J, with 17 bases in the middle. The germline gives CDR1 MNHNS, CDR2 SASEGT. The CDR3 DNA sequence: TGTGCCAGCAGTGGATCATCACTAGGCCTTAATGAGCAGTTCTTC. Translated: CASSGSSLGLNEQFF.

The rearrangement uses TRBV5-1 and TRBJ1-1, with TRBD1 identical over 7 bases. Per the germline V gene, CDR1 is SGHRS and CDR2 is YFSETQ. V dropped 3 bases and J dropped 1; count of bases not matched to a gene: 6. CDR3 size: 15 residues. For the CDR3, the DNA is TGCGCCAGCAGCTCCAACAGGGGTACGAACACTGAAGCTTTCTTT. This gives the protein CASSSNRGTNTEAFF. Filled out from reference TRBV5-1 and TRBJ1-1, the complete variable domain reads KAGVTQTPRYLIKTRGQQVTLSCSPISGHRSVSWYQQTPGQGLQFLFEYFSETQRNKGNFPGRFSGRQFSNSRSEMNVSTLELGDSALYLCASSSNRGTNTEAFFGQGTRLTVV.

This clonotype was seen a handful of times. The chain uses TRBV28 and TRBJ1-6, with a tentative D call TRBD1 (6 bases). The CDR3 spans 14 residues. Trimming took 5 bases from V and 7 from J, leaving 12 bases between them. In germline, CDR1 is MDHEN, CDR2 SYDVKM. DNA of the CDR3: TGTGCCAGCAGTAAAGACAGGACCAATTCACCCCTCCACTTT. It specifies CASSKDRTNSPLHF.

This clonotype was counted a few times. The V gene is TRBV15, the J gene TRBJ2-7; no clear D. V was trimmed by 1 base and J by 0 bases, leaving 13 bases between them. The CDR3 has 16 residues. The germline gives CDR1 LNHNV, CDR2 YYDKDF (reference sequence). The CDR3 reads CATSRGPYATSYEQYF. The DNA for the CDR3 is TGTGCCACCAGCAGAGGCCCTTACGCAACCTCCTACGAGCAGTACTTC.

The CDR3 bases are TGTGCCAGCAGCCACCCGGGGGGCGGGATGTCTGAGCGGGGTGGGCATGAGCAGTTCTTC. Translating it yields CASSHPGGGMSERGGHEQFF. J is TRBJ2-1 and V is TRBV9; D might be TRBD2 (7 bases). Looked up from germline, CDR1 is SGDLS and CDR2 is YYNGEE. Trimming left V 4 bases short and J 8 bases short, with 34 bases between. CDR3 length equals 20 residues.

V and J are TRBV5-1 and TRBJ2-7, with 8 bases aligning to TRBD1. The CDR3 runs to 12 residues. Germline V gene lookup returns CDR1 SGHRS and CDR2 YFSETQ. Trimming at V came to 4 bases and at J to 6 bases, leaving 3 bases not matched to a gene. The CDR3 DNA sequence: TGCGCCAGCAGCCTAGGACAGGGCGAGCAGTACTTC. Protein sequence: CASSLGQGEQYF.

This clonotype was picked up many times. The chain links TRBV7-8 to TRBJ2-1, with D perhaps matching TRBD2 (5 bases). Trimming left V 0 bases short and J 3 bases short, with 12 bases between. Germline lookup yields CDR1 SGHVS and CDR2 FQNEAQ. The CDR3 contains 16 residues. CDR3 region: CASSLAPGAVYNEQFF. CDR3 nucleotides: TGTGCCAGCAGCTTAGCCCCCGGAGCGGTCTACAATGAGCAGTTCTTC.

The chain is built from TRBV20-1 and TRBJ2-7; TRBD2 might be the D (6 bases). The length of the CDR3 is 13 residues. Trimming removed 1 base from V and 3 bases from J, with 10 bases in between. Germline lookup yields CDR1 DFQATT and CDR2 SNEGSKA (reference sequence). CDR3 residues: CSARGLVYYEQYF. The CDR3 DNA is TGCAGTGCTAGAGGACTAGTATACTACGAGCAGTACTTC.

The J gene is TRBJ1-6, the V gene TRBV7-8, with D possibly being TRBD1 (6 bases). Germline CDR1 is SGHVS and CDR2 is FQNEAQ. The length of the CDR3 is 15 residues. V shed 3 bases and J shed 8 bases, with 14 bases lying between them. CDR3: CASSLRGTSDSPLHF. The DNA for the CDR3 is TGTGCCAGCAGCTTGCGCGGGACATCTGATTCACCCCTCCACTTT.

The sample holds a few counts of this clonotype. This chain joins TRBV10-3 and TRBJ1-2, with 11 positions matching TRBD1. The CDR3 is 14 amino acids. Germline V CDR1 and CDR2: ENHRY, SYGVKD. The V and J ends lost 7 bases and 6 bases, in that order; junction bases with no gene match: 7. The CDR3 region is CAINGQGALDGYTF. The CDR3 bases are TGTGCCATCAACGGACAGGGGGCTCTAGATGGCTACACCTTC.

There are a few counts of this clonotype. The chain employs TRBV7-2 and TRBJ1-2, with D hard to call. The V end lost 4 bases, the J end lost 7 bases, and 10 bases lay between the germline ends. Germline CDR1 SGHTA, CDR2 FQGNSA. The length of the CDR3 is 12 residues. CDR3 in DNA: TGTGCCAGCAGCTCGGACCTTCCTGGCTACACCTTC. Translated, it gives CASSSDLPGYTF.